These 19 T cell receptor beta chains share one sample of origin, sequenced in a study of metastatic and nonmetastatic thyroid tumors. Before thyroid surgery, none of the patients had received any treatment. TCRdb called clones again from the PCR reads with MiXCR. The sample has 20,000 to 25,000 clones, around 20% seen once. The sample was blood. The origin of the receptors is a male donor with papillary thyroid cancer or a benign thyroid nodule (not recorded which). Some clones in this sample may be carry-over from other donors' samples.

CDR3 amino acids: CSARGPTSGYEQYF. For the CDR3, the DNA is TGCAGTGCTAGAGGTCCCACTAGTGGCTACGAGCAGTACTTC. The chain combines TRBV20-1 with TRBJ2-7; maybe TRBD2 (5 bases). This CDR3 has 14 amino acids. The V gene's germline CDR1 is DFQATT and CDR2 SNEGSKA (reference sequence). V was shortened by 1 base and J by 3 bases, with 13 bases between the two germline ends.

This clone qualifies as medium-sized (0.01 to 0.1%). This sample also contains other DNA sequences that code for the same CDR3. V and J are TRBV6-1 and TRBJ2-7; TRBD2 aligns across 9 bases. The CDR3 is made up of 13 amino acids. After removal of 8 bases from V and 4 bases from J, the junction contained 6 bases not matched to a gene. CDR1 and CDR2 from the germline V gene are MNHNS and SASEGT. CDR3 sequence (DNA): TGTGCCAGCGGTAGCGGGAGTGCATACGAGCAGTACTTC. Translated: CASGSGSAYEQYF.

The chain couples TRBV28 to TRBJ2-7; 11 nucleotides align to TRBD2. V was clipped by 6 bases and J by 7 bases; unmatched bases: 11. The CDR3 length is 15 residues. CDR1 and CDR2 from the germline V gene are MDHEN and SYDVKM. The chain's CDR3 is CASSQLAGVRREQYF. In DNA, the CDR3 is TGTGCCAGCAGCCAACTAGCGGGAGTGCGAAGAGAGCAGTACTTC.

This clone appeared many times. Other nucleotide sequences from this sample produce the same CDR3. The chain employs TRBV5-1 and TRBJ1-1, with D uncertain. CDR1 is SGHRS, CDR2 YFSETQ, per germline. Between the trimmed V and J ends, which lost 0 bases and 1 base, there was a span of 4 bases. This CDR3 is 13 amino acids long. CDR3 loop: CASSLEANTEAFF. CDR3 bases: TGCGCCAGCAGCTTGGAGGCGAACACTGAAGCTTTCTTT.

As concerns this clone: Here the CDR3 omits its conserved ending phenylalanine or tryptophan, so a read error is the likely source. The chain employs TRBV28 and TRBJ1-1, with D unresolved. The CDR3 totals 12 residues. Trimming cost V 7 bases and J 5 bases, with 11 bases left between them. In germline, CDR1 is MDHEN, CDR2 SYDVKM. CDR3 DNA sequence: TGTGCCAGCACCTGGGGAGGTACTGAAGCTTTCTTA. Its protein product is CASTWGGTEAFL.

A few counts support this clone. The rearrangement uses TRBV6-1 and TRBJ2-7, with D perhaps TRBD2 (5 bases). This CDR3 comprises 15 residues. The germline V and J ends were trimmed by 5 bases and 4 bases, with 18 bases remaining between them. In germline, CDR1 is MNHNS, CDR2 SASEGT. The CDR3 nucleotides are TGTGCCAGCAGTAATGGAGCTGCGGGCACGTACGAGCAGTACTTC. It codes for CASSNGAAGTYEQYF.

In its sample, this clone was seen many times. Being one base from a much bigger clone, this may be a read error. The CDR3 end shows no conserved phenylalanine or tryptophan, and so a read error is likely. The chain joins TRBV9 to TRBJ2-7; 8 bases map to TRBD1. Germline V gene sequence: CDR1 SGDLS, CDR2 YYNGEE. The CDR3 sequence is 16 residues long. After removal of 0 bases from V and 4 bases from J, the junction contained 9 bases not matched to a gene. The CDR3 DNA is TGTGCCAGCAGCGTAGGCTCTCGGACAGGGCTTTACGAGCAGTACCTC. Its translation is CASSVGSRTGLYEQYL.

This clone came up a few times. The rearrangement joins TRBV27 to TRBJ2-7; D possibly uses TRBD1 or TRBD2 (5 bases each). Deletions cut 5 bases from V and 2 bases from J, with 13 bases between. The CDR3 length is 14 residues. The germline V gene has CDR1 MNHEY and CDR2 SMNVEV (reference sequence). The CDR3 spells CASSIGDGTYEQYF. The CDR3 nucleotides are TGTGCCAGCAGTATCGGGGACGGAACCTACGAGCAGTACTTC.

This clone is medium-sized. V and J are TRBV6-1 and TRBJ1-1; the D is unclear. The V and J ends lost 2 bases and 0 bases respectively, with 13 bases between them. The germline gives CDR1 MNHNS, CDR2 SASEGT. CDR3 size: 16 residues. The CDR3 DNA follows: TGTGCCAGCAGTGAATTATTTGGGCAGGTGAACACTGAAGCTTTCTTT. It specifies CASSELFGQVNTEAFF.

In its sample, this clone was seen many times. The rearrangement joins TRBV27 to TRBJ2-5; TRBD1 aligns across 8 bases. The germline CDR1 and CDR2 sequences are MNHEY and SMNVEV (reference sequence). CDR3 length equals 13 residues. Trimming at V came to 5 bases and at J to 7 bases, leaving 6 bases not matched to a gene. This CDR3 is CASSPGQGVTQYF. The CDR3 coding sequence is TGTGCCAGCAGTCCTGGACAGGGAGTGACCCAGTACTTC.

V and J are TRBV27 and TRBJ2-3; the D gene is possibly TRBD2 (6 bases). This CDR3 comprises 16 residues. Germline-derived CDR1 and CDR2 are MNHEY and SMNVEV (reference sequence). The ends were cut back, 5 bases at V and 0 bases at J, with 15 bases in the middle. The CDR3 DNA sequence: TGTGCCAGCAGTCAGGGAGTAGCGGCAAGCACAGATACGCAGTATTTT. This gives the protein CASSQGVAASTDTQYF.

The chain recombines TRBV20-1 with TRBJ2-1; 11 bases are shared with TRBD2. The CDR3 extends over 12 amino acids. V lost 5 bases to trimming and J lost 7 bases; unmatched junction nucleotides: 1. CDR1 and CDR2 from the germline V gene are DFQATT and SNEGSKA (reference sequence). The CDR3 here is CSAPSGRNEQFF. The CDR3, as DNA: TGCAGTGCTCCTAGCGGGAGGAATGAGCAGTTCTTC.

By share, this clone counts as medium-sized. J is TRBJ1-2 and V is TRBV6-1; TRBD1 matches 8 bases. Unmatched junction bases numbered 7, after V lost 7 bases and J lost 3 bases. The CDR3 is 14 amino acids. Germline V gene sequence: CDR1 MNHNS, CDR2 SASEGT. CDR3 protein: CASTPGGADYGYTF. The CDR3 coding sequence is TGTGCCAGCACCCCAGGGGGCGCTGACTATGGCTACACCTTC.

This clone was counted at least ten times. The genes are TRBV10-3 and TRBJ2-2, with D possibly being TRBD1 or TRBD2 (5 bases each). Germline V gene sequence: CDR1 ENHRY, CDR2 SYGVKD. Trimming took 3 bases from V and 1 from J, leaving 9 bases between them. The CDR3 extends over 15 amino acids. The CDR3 reads CAISELGENTGELFF. The DNA for the CDR3 is TGTGCCATCAGTGAATTGGGGGAGAACACCGGGGAGCTGTTTTTT.

This clone came up many times. The genes are TRBV4-1 and TRBJ2-3; D remains ambiguous. CDR3 size: 13 residues. Trimming took off 5 bases at V and 0 bases at J, with 6 bases between the two ends. The germline gives CDR1 MGHRA, CDR2 YSYEKL. The CDR3 DNA is TGCGCCAGCAGCGCCCCTAGCACAGATACGCAGTATTTT. The encoded protein is CASSAPSTDTQYF.

The table lists this clone with many counts. The gene calls are TRBV5-1 and TRBJ2-2, with D tentatively TRBD1 (6 bases). This CDR3 has 15 amino acids. Germline V gene sequence: CDR1 SGHRS, CDR2 YFSETQ. Trimming took 0 bases from V and 1 from J, leaving 7 bases between them. CDR3: CASSLAGENTGELFF. The DNA of the CDR3 is TGCGCCAGCAGCTTGGCAGGGGAGAACACCGGGGAGCTGTTTTTT.

This clone was observed many times. The chain is built from TRBV18 and TRBJ2-7, with TRBD1 matching over 10 bases. CDR3 length: 15 residues. Trimming took 3 bases from V and 6 from J; bases not matched to a gene: 8. CDR1 and CDR2 from the germline V gene are KGHSH and LQKENI. This CDR3 reads CASSPKDRGKAEQYF. CDR3 coding DNA: TGTGCCAGCTCACCTAAGGACAGGGGGAAGGCCGAGCAGTACTTC.

This clone was picked up many times. The V and J genes are TRBV4-2 and TRBJ2-3; 8 bases match TRBD2. The V segment lost 4 bases and the J segment 4 bases; nucleotides outside the gene matches: 10. CDR1 is LGHNA, CDR2 YNFKEQ, per germline. CDR3 length: 16 amino acids. CDR3 coding DNA: TGTGCCAGCAGCCCAGGGAGCGGGAGTGGTGCAGATACGCAGTATTTT. The encoded protein is CASSPGSGSGADTQYF.

Many counts were recorded for this clone. The chain couples TRBV29-1 to TRBJ2-3; D ambiguous. The germline V gene encodes CDR1 SQVTM and CDR2 ANQGSEA. The CDR3 is made up of 14 amino acids. Trimming removed 0 bases at V and 2 bases at J, with 9 bases between. The chain's CDR3 is CSVEEGSVTDTQYF. In DNA, the CDR3 is TGCAGCGTTGAAGAGGGAAGCGTCACAGATACGCAGTATTTT.